Listed here are 28 T cell receptor beta chains from one sample, sequenced in a study of blood T cell repertoires in COVID-19. Sequenced by immunoSEQ multiplex PCR; TCRdb stores in-frame clones only, minus some. Of about 360,000 clones listed, more than 85% are singletons. The sequencing input was peripheral blood. The receptors here all came from a human donor in a cohort sampled during active COVID-19.

The sample holds one count of this clone. The chain recombines TRBV19 with TRBJ2-5; TRBD2 matches at 7 bases. Germline CDR1 reads LNHDA; CDR2 reads SQIVND (reference sequence). The CDR3 is 12 residues long. CDR3 DNA sequence: TGTGCGAGTGGGCGGGGGCAAGAGACCCAGTACTTC. Its protein is CASGRGQETQYF. Combining the CDR3 with reference TRBV19 and TRBJ2-5 gives the whole variable domain DGGITQSPKYLFRKEGQNVTLSCEQNLNHDAMYWYRQDPGQGLRLIYYSQIVNDFQKGDIAEGYSVSREKKESFPLTVTSAQKNPTAFYLCASGRGQETQYFGPGTRLLVL.

As regards this clone: Other nucleotide sequences from this sample produce the same CDR3. The chain uses TRBV7-9 and TRBJ2-3; TRBD1 agrees at 7 bases. Per the germline V gene, CDR1 is SEHNR and CDR2 is FQNEAQ (reference sequence). The J segment lost 6 bases and the V segment lost 5 bases, leaving 2 bases of the junction unmatched. This CDR3 has 12 residues. The CDR3 sequence: CASSQGGDTQYF. CDR3 in DNA: TGTGCCAGCAGCCAAGGGGGCGATACGCAGTATTTT.

This chain links TRBV19 with TRBJ1-6; D remains ambiguous. V was shortened by 3 bases and J by 2 bases, with 8 bases between the two germline ends. The CDR3 consists of 15 residues. Germline lookup yields CDR1 LNHDA and CDR2 SQIVND (reference sequence). This CDR3 reads CASSIDGTYNSPLHF. The CDR3 bases are TGTGCCAGTAGTATCGACGGGACCTATAATTCACCCCTCCACTTT.

V and J are TRBV7-8 and TRBJ1-3; TRBD1 aligns across 12 bases. V lost 7 bases, J lost 5 bases, and 12 bases stayed unmatched. The length of the CDR3 is 17 residues. The germline gives CDR1 SGHVS, CDR2 FQNEAQ. The CDR3 nucleotides read TGTGCCAGCAAAGGGACAGGGGGCTCCTCCGGAAGAAACACCATATATTTT. This gives the protein CASKGTGGSSGRNTIYF.

This chain uses TRBV10-1 with TRBJ1-6, with 9 bases aligning to TRBD1. Germline CDR1 is WNHNN and CDR2 is SYGVQD (reference sequence). V shed 11 bases and J 4 bases; nucleotides not matched to a gene: 12. CDR3 size: 16 residues. The CDR3 DNA reads as TGCGCCGCGAGATCCGGGACAGGGAAATATAATTCACCCCTCCACTTT. This gives the protein CAARSGTGKYNSPLHF.

The rearrangement links TRBV7-8 to TRBJ2-3; 8 bases line up with TRBD2. J gave up 3 bases and V 5 bases, and 7 bases lay outside the gene matches. The CDR3 spans 15 residues. Per the germline V gene, CDR1 is SGHVS and CDR2 is FQNEAQ. The CDR3 protein is CASSPRGVGTDTQYF. Here the CDR3 DNA reads TGTGCCAGCAGCCCGCGGGGGGTCGGGACAGATACGCAGTATTTT.

The genes are TRBV7-2 and TRBJ2-7; TRBD1 matches at 8 bases. V gave up 5 bases and J gave up 4 bases; unmatched junction bases: 10. This CDR3 region has 15 residues. Germline V CDR1 and CDR2: SGHTA, FQGNSA. The CDR3 region is CASSRQGAGSYEQYF. The CDR3 nucleotides are TGTGCCAGCAGCCGTCAGGGGGCCGGGTCGTACGAGCAGTACTTC.

The chain couples TRBV11-2 to TRBJ2-2; D gene uncertain. CDR1 and CDR2 (germline): SGHAT, FQNNGV. V gave up 2 bases and J gave up 6 bases, with 10 bases separating them. The CDR3 contains 14 residues. The CDR3 bases are TGTGCCAGCAGCTTATCCCGCAGCGCCGGGGAGCTGTTTTTT. Translating it yields CASSLSRSAGELFF.

The DNA for the CDR3 is TGTGCCAGCAGCTTAAGGACAGAACGAAACACTGAAGCTTTCTTT. Translation: CASSLRTERNTEAFF. The gene calls are TRBV7-8 and TRBJ1-1; tentatively, D is TRBD1 (6 bases). The V end lost 2 bases, the J end lost 2 bases, and 12 bases lay between the germline ends. CDR3 length equals 15 residues. Germline CDR1 is SGHVS and CDR2 is FQNEAQ.

V is TRBV5-5 and J is TRBJ1-5; D ambiguous. This CDR3 is 15 amino acids long. Germline lookup yields CDR1 SGHKS and CDR2 YYEKEE (reference sequence). The V and J ends lost 0 bases and 5 bases respectively, with 12 bases between them. The CDR3 sequence: CASSLVLGVDQPQHF. DNA of the CDR3: TGTGCCAGCAGCTTGGTGCTCGGGGTCGATCAGCCCCAGCATTTT.

The chain is built from TRBV2 and TRBJ1-1; 7 bases fit TRBD1. After removal of 7 bases from V and 1 base from J, the junction contained 6 bases not matched to a gene. The germline CDR1 and CDR2 sequences are SNHLY and FYNNEI. CDR3 size: 14 residues. CDR3 protein: CASMPDRANTEAFF. The CDR3 region has the DNA TGTGCCAGCATGCCTGACAGGGCGAACACTGAAGCTTTCTTT.

The chain links TRBV23-1 to TRBJ2-7, with TRBD2 matching over 12 bases. TRBV23-1 is reported as an ORF; its role is uncertain. The ends lost 6 bases at V and 3 bases at J; junction bases unmatched: 6. The CDR3 runs to 15 residues. The CDR3 protein is CASRGTSGSCYEQYF. The CDR3 nucleotides are TGCGCCAGCAGAGGGACTAGCGGGTCGTGCTACGAGCAGTACTTC.

The V and J genes are TRBV30 and TRBJ1-1; 8 bases fit TRBD1. This CDR3 region has 12 residues. The V gene's germline CDR1 is GTSNPN and CDR2 SVGIG (reference sequence). Trimming at V came to 7 bases and at J to 8 bases, leaving 9 bases not matched to a gene. The chain's CDR3 is CASRDRWGEAFF. The CDR3 nucleotides read TGTGCCTCCCGGGACAGGTGGGGGGAAGCTTTCTTT.

The rearrangement links TRBV19 to TRBJ2-1; 10 positions match TRBD2. The ends lost 1 base at V and 9 bases at J; junction bases unmatched: 6. The germline CDR1 and CDR2 sequences are LNHDA and SQIVND (reference sequence). The CDR3 totals 15 residues. CDR3 region: CASSIGTSGIGEQFF. The CDR3, as DNA: TGTGCCAGTAGTATAGGGACTAGCGGTATAGGTGAGCAGTTCTTC.

The V gene is TRBV20-1, the J gene TRBJ2-1; D gene unclear. The CDR3 length is 10 residues. The germline V and J ends were trimmed by 5 bases and 5 bases, with 4 bases remaining between them. Germline CDR1 reads DFQATT; CDR2 reads SNEGSKA (reference sequence). The CDR3 here is CSALDNEQFF. The CDR3, as DNA: TGCAGTGCTCTAGACAATGAGCAGTTCTTC.

This chain joins TRBV10-3 and TRBJ1-2, with D possibly being TRBD1 (5 bases). This CDR3 is 15 amino acids long. Between the trimmed V and J ends, which lost 0 bases and 6 bases, there was a span of 14 bases. Per the germline V gene, CDR1 is ENHRY and CDR2 is SYGVKD. CDR3 DNA: TGTGCCATCAGTGAGTCGAACAGGAGCCCCCATGGCTACACCTTC. Translation gives CAISESNRSPHGYTF.

The chain has TRBV3-1 (or the pseudogene TRBV3-2) and TRBJ2-7, with 14 nucleotides matching TRBD2. CDR1 is LGHDT, CDR2 YNNKEL, per germline (reference sequence). The junction had 6 bases not matched to a gene; V was cut back by 5 bases and J by 3 bases. This CDR3 has 16 residues. The CDR3: CASSKGLAGVSYEQYF. The CDR3 DNA sequence: TGTGCCAGCAGCAAGGGACTAGCGGGAGTGAGCTACGAGCAGTACTTC.

This chain uses TRBV6-5 with TRBJ2-5; no clear D gene. The CDR3 sequence is 14 residues long. The V and J ends lost 2 bases and 1 base respectively, with 8 bases between them. Germline V gives CDR1 MNHEY, CDR2 SVGAGI. This chain's CDR3 is CASSYGPAQETQYF. Written as DNA, the CDR3 is TGTGCCAGCAGTTACGGGCCCGCCCAAGAGACCCAGTACTTC.

This chain joins TRBV27 and TRBJ2-3, with 9 bases identical to TRBD1. The CDR3 covers 16 residues. Germline lookup yields CDR1 MNHEY and CDR2 SMNVEV (reference sequence). J was trimmed by 4 bases and V by 3 bases; bases with no gene match: 8. The CDR3 bases are TGTGCCAGCAGTTTCCGCCGGGACAGGGTTGCAGATACGCAGTATTTT. The encoded protein is CASSFRRDRVADTQYF.

Points on this clone: The identical CDR3 is also encoded by other nucleotide sequences in the sample. The V gene is TRBV7-2, the J gene TRBJ1-1, with 7 bases matching TRBD1. Trimming at V came to 4 bases and at J to 4 bases, leaving 6 bases not matched to a gene. There are 14 residues in the CDR3. Germline CDR1 is SGHTA and CDR2 is FQGNSA. The CDR3 DNA reads TGTGCCAGCAGCTCTAGACAGGGCTTCACTGAAGCTTTCTTT. Its translation: CASSSRQGFTEAFF.

V gene TRBV4-1 combines with J gene TRBJ1-1, with D unresolved. Between the trimmed V and J ends, which lost 2 bases and 1 base, there was a span of 20 bases. Germline CDR1 MGHRA, CDR2 YSYEKL. The CDR3 sequence is 18 residues long. The CDR3 spells CASSQMELGEMKNTEAFF. The CDR3 coding sequence is TGCGCCAGCAGCCAAATGGAACTGGGAGAAATGAAGAACACTGAAGCTTTCTTT.

V usage is TRBV28 and J usage is TRBJ2-5; D is perhaps TRBD2 (5 bases). Trimming pared 8 bases from V and 7 bases from J, leaving 20 bases between. CDR1 is MDHEN and CDR2 is SYDVKM in the germline V gene. This CDR3 region has 14 residues. CDR3 loop: CASPRWGADMTQYF. In DNA form, the CDR3 reads TGTGCCAGCCCCAGGTGGGGAGCCGATATGACCCAGTACTTC.

The V and J genes are TRBV4-1 and TRBJ1-2; 12 bases are shared with TRBD1. V trimming: 1 base; J trimming: 4 bases; junction bases outside the gene matches: 4. This CDR3 has 16 amino acids. The germline V gene has CDR1 MGHRA and CDR2 YSYEKL. CDR3 DNA: TGCGCCAGCAGCCAAGGTAGGGACAGGGGGCCCTATGGCTACACCTTC. This codes for CASSQGRDRGPYGYTF.

The CDR3 here is CASSPVGGNEQFF. DNA for the CDR3: TGTGCCAGCAGCCCCGTGGGGGGAAACGAGCAGTTCTTC. V gene TRBV5-5 combines with J gene TRBJ2-1, with TRBD2 as a possible D gene (6 bases). This CDR3 is 13 amino acids long. Germline assignment: CDR1 SGHKS and CDR2 YYEKEE (reference sequence). V lost 4 bases and J lost 10, with 15 bases in between.

The V and J genes are TRBV2 and TRBJ1-2; D is perhaps TRBD1 (6 bases). Trimming shortened V by 8 bases and J by 2 bases, and 15 bases separated the two germline ends. CDR3 length equals 14 residues. Germline V lookup: CDR1 SNHLY, CDR2 FYNNEI. Here the CDR3 reads CASLGGGLNYGYTF. CDR3 coding DNA: TGTGCCAGCTTGGGGGGGGGCCTCAACTATGGCTACACCTTC. Combining the CDR3 with reference TRBV2 and TRBJ1-2 gives the whole variable domain EPEVTQTPSHQVTQMGQEVILRCVPISNHLYFYWYRQILGQKVEFLVSFYNNEISEKSEIFDDQFSVERPDGSNFTLKIRSTKLEDSAMYFCASLGGGLNYGYTFGSGTRLTVV.

V gene TRBV30 combines with J gene TRBJ2-7; 10 nucleotides agree with TRBD1. CDR1 GTSNPN and CDR2 SVGIG come from the germline V gene (reference sequence). There are 13 residues in the CDR3. Germline trimming cut 3 bases from V and 4 bases from J; bases unmatched to any gene: 3. The CDR3 sequence: CAWSSDRGYEQYF. The CDR3 DNA reads as TGTGCCTGGAGCTCGGACAGGGGGTACGAGCAGTACTTC.

The chain links TRBV5-1 to TRBJ2-5, with TRBD2 matching 8 bases. This CDR3 is 15 amino acids long. The germline gives CDR1 SGHRS, CDR2 YFSETQ. V lost 3 bases, J lost 3 bases, and 7 bases stayed unmatched. CDR3 sequence reads: CASSSSSGVEETQYF. The CDR3 DNA follows: TGCGCCAGCAGCTCGAGTAGCGGGGTGGAAGAGACCCAGTACTTC.

CDR3 residues: CASRSGSSEAFF. CDR3 DNA sequence: TGTGCCAGCAGGAGCGGCTCGTCTGAAGCTTTCTTT. The rearrangement links TRBV6-6 to TRBJ1-1; D is unclear. Trimming stripped 6 bases from V and 6 bases from J, with 11 bases between. The CDR3 is made up of 12 amino acids. CDR1 and CDR2 from the germline V gene are MNHNY and SVGAGI (reference sequence).